The 11 T cell receptor beta chains given below trace back to one sample, sequenced in a study of shared clonotypes between healthy human individuals (dated by TCRdb to about 2020). Library preparation employed the immunoSEQ multiplex PCR assay. TCRdb took over this immuneACCESS table, retaining in-frame rearrangements with V and J assigned. Such tables are incomplete; in checked studies, under half of the missing clones stem from an unresolved V gene, and the remainder is unexplained. Counted in this sample were under 650,000 clones; 96% of them appeared once. Of the sample, 0.06% falls within the top ten clones. The sequenced sample consisted of naive CD4+ T cells sorted from blood. What this sample's cell subset or site label stands for: CD45RA+ positively selected. The receptors come from a woman aged 25 to 45 in good health.

V is TRBV13 and J is TRBJ1-1; no firm D call. V gave up 3 bases and J gave up 8 bases, with 10 bases separating them. Per the germline V gene, CDR1 is PRHDT and CDR2 is FYEKMQ (reference sequence). This CDR3 is 12 amino acids long. Here the CDR3 reads CASSFLRFEAFF. In nucleotides, the CDR3 is TGTGCCAGCAGCTTCTTGAGATTCGAAGCTTTCTTT.

In this sample, this clone turned up once. The chain is built from TRBV7-9 and TRBJ1-1; the match to TRBD1 covers 8 bases. Per the germline V gene, CDR1 is SEHNR and CDR2 is FQNEAQ (reference sequence). CDR3 length: 15 amino acids. With 3 bases clipped from V and 0 bases from J, the junction kept 3 bases outside the gene matches. CDR3 coding DNA: TGTGCCAGCAGCTTCGGACAGGGTGTGAACACTGAAGCTTTCTTT. As protein: CASSFGQGVNTEAFF.

In this sample, this clone turned up once. This chain uses TRBV2 with TRBJ2-1; perhaps TRBD2 as D (6 bases). Germline V gene lookup returns CDR1 SNHLY and CDR2 FYNNEI. V was cut by 5 bases and J by 5 bases, with 10 bases left in between. The CDR3 totals 13 residues. CDR3 in DNA: TGTGCCAGCAGTAGCGGGCGAGACAATGAGCAGTTCTTC. Its translation: CASSSGRDNEQFF.

V gene TRBV6-1 combines with J gene TRBJ2-7; D remains ambiguous. Germline V CDR1 and CDR2: MNHNS, SASEGT. V was trimmed by 5 bases and J by 4 bases, leaving 12 bases between them. The CDR3 extends over 13 amino acids. The CDR3 DNA reads TGTGCCAGCAGTAGATTAGCTGGGTACGAGCAGTACTTC. This codes for CASSRLAGYEQYF.

This chain uses TRBV6-5 with TRBJ1-1, with D maybe TRBD1 (6 bases). The CDR3 loop spans 12 amino acids. Trimming removed 6 bases from V and 6 bases from J, with 11 bases in between. Germline CDR1 is MNHEY and CDR2 is SVGAGI. The CDR3 DNA follows: TGTGCCAGCAGGCCCGGACAGCCTGAAGCTTTCTTT. Translated: CASRPGQPEAFF.

The V gene is TRBV7-6, the J gene TRBJ2-2; TRBD2 aligns across 9 bases. Germline CDR1 and CDR2: SGHVS and FNYEAQ. This CDR3 has 20 residues. V was pared by 1 base and J by 2 bases, with 14 bases of the junction left unmatched. The CDR3 nucleotides are TGTGCCAGCAGCTTAGTGTACCTAGCGGGACCCCCCCTAAACACCGGGGAGCTGTTTTTT. Translating gives CASSLVYLAGPPLNTGELFF.

The rearrangement links TRBV28 to TRBJ2-1; 10 positions match TRBD2. Germline trimming cut 6 bases from V and 6 bases from J; bases unmatched to any gene: 8. This CDR3 is 15 amino acids long. CDR1 and CDR2 from the germline V gene are MDHEN and SYDVKM. CDR3 in DNA: TGTGCCAGCAGGCTCGGGCTAGCGGGAGTCAATGAGCAGTTCTTC. Its translation is CASRLGLAGVNEQFF.

The chain employs TRBV28 and TRBJ2-3; perhaps TRBD1 as D (6 bases). V was shortened by 5 bases and J by 3 bases, with 15 bases between the two germline ends. Germline V lookup: CDR1 MDHEN, CDR2 SYDVKM. The CDR3 contains 15 residues. Here the CDR3 DNA reads TGTGCCAGCAGTCCCCAAGGGGGTGCAACAGATACGCAGTATTTT. Translating gives CASSPQGGATDTQYF. The entire variable domain, with the rest obtained from reference TRBV28 and TRBJ2-3, is as follows: DVKVTQSSRYLVKRTGEKVFLECVQDMDHENMFWYRQDPGLGLRLIYFSYDVKMKEKGDIPEGYSVSREKKERFSLILESASTNQTSMYLCASSPQGGATDTQYFGPGTRLTVL.

The V gene is TRBV5-1, the J gene TRBJ2-3; 7 bases are a match to TRBD2. V gave up 4 bases and J gave up 1 base; unmatched junction bases: 15. Germline lookup yields CDR1 SGHRS and CDR2 YFSETQ. The CDR3 length is 18 residues. The CDR3 loop reads CASSPGLTSSVGTDTQYF. The DNA of the CDR3 is TGCGCCAGCAGCCCGGGACTAACAAGTTCGGTGGGCACAGATACGCAGTATTTT.

This rearrangement joins TRBV14 to TRBJ2-2; D might be TRBD1 (6 bases). The CDR3 consists of 16 residues. The germline gives CDR1 SGHDN, CDR2 FVKESK. The ends were cut back, 4 bases at V and 4 bases at J, with 16 bases in the middle. This CDR3 is CASSRTSGHSTGELFF. CDR3 sequence (DNA): TGTGCCAGCAGCCGAACCTCGGGACACTCCACCGGGGAGCTGTTTTTT.

The chain combines TRBV28 with TRBJ2-5; 11 nucleotides match TRBD2. The DNA end is a closer match to TRBJ2-7, so the J assignment may be wrong. CDR3 length: 15 residues. Germline assignment: CDR1 MDHEN and CDR2 SYDVKM. CDR3 residues: CASSETSGRPYEQYF. In nucleotides, the CDR3 is TGTGCCAGCAGTGAAACTAGCGGGAGACCCTACGAGCAGTACTTC.